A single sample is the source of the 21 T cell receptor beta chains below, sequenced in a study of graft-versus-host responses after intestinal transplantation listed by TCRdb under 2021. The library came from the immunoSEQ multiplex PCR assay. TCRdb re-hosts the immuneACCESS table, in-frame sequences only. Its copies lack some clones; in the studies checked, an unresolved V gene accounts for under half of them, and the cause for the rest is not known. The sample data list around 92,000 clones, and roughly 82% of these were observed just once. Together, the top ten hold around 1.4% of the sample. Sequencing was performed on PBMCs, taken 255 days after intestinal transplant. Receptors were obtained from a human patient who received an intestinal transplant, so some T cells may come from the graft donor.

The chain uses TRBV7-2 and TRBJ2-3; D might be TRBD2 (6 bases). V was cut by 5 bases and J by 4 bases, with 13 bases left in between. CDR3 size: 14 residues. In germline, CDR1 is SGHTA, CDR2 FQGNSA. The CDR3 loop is CASSGRSSADTQYF. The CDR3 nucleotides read TGTGCCAGCAGCGGGCGATCTAGCGCAGATACGCAGTATTTT.

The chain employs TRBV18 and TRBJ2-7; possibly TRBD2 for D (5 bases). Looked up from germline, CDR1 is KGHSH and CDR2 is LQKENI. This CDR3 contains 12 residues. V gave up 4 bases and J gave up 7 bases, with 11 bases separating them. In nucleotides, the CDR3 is TGTGCCAGCTCACAGGGTCTAGCTGAGCAGTACTTC. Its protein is CASSQGLAEQYF.

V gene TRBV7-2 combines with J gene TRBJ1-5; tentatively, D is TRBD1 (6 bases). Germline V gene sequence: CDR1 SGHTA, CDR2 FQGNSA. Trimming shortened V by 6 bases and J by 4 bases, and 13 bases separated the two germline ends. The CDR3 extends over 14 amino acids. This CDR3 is CASSSGTSNQPQHF. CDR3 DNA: TGTGCCAGCAGTTCCGGGACAAGTAATCAGCCCCAGCATTTT.

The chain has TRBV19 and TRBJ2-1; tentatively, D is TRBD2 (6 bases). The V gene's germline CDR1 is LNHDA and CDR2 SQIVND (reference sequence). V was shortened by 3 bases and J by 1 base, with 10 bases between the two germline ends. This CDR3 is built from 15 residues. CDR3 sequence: CASSMPGLSYNEQFF. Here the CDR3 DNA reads TGTGCCAGTAGTATGCCGGGACTTTCCTACAATGAGCAGTTCTTC.

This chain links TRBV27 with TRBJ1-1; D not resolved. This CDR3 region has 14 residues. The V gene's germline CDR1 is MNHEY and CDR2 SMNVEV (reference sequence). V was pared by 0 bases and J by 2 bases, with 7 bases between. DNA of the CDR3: TGTGCCAGCAGTTTATCGGGGAGAAACACTGAAGCTTTCTTT. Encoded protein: CASSLSGRNTEAFF.

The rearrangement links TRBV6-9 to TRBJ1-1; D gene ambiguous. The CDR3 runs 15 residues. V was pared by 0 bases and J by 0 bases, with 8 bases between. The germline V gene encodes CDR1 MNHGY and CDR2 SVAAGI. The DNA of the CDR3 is TGTGCCAGCAGTTATTCGGCACATTTGAACACTGAAGCTTTCTTT. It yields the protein CASSYSAHLNTEAFF.

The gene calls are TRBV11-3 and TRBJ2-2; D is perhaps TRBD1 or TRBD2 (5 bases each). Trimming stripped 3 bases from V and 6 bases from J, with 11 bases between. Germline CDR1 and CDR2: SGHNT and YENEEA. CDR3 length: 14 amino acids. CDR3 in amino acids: CASSFSRGSGELFF. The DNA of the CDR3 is TGTGCCAGCAGCTTCTCGAGGGGCTCCGGGGAGCTGTTTTTT.

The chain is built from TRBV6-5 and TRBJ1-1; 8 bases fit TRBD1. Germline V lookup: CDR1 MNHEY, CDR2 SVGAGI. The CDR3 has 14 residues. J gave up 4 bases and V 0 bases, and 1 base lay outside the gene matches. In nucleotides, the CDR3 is TGTGCCAGCAGTTACTCTACAGGGGGCACTGAAGCTTTCTTT. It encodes CASSYSTGGTEAFF.

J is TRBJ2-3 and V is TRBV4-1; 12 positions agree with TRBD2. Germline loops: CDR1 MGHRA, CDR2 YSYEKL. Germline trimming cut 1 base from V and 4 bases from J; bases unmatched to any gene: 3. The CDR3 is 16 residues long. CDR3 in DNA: TGCGCCAGCAGCCAAGCACTAGCGGGGGGTTCAGATACGCAGTATTTT. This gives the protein CASSQALAGGSDTQYF.

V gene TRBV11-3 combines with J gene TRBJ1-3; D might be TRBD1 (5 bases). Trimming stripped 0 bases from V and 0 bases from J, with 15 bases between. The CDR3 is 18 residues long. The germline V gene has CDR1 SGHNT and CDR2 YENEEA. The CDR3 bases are TGTGCCAGCAGCTTAGAGCAGGGAGTCTACACCTCTGGAAACACCATATATTTT. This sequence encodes CASSLEQGVYTSGNTIYF.

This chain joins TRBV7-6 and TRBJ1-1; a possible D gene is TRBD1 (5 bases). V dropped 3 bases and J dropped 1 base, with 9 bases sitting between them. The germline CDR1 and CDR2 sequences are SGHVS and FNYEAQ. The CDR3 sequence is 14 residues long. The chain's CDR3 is CASSLDGANTEAFF. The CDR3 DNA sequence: TGTGCCAGCAGCTTGGACGGGGCGAACACTGAAGCTTTCTTT. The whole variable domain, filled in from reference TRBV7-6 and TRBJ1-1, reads GAGVSQSPRYKVTKRGQDVALRCDPISGHVSLYWYRQALGQGPEFLTYFNYEAQQDKSGLPNDRFSAERPEGSISTLTIQRTEQRDSAMYRCASSLDGANTEAFFGQGTRLTVV.

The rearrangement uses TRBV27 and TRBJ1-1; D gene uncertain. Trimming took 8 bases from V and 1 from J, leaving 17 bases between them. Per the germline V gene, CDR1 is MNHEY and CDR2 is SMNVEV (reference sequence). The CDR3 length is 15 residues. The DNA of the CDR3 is TGTGCCAGCTCCAAAAAGCGGTTTCCGAACACTGAAGCTTTCTTT. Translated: CASSKKRFPNTEAFF.

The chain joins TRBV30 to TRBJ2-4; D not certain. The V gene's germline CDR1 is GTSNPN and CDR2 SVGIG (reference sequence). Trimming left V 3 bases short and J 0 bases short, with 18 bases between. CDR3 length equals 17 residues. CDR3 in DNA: TGTGCCTGGAGACCAGGTTTTCGAACCCTAGCCAAAAACATTCAGTACTTC. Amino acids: CAWRPGFRTLAKNIQYF.

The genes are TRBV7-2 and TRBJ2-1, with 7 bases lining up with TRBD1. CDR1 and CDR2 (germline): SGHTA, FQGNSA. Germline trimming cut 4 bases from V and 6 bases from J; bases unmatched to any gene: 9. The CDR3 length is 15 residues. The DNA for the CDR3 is TGTGCCAGCAGCTCTTGGACAGGAACGGGCAATGAGCAGTTCTTC. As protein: CASSSWTGTGNEQFF.

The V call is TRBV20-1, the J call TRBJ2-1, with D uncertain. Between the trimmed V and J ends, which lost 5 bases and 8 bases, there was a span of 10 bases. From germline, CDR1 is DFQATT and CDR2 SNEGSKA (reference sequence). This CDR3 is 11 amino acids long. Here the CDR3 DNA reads TGCAGTGCTCTAGTCGACGATGAGCAGTTCTTC. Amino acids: CSALVDDEQFF.

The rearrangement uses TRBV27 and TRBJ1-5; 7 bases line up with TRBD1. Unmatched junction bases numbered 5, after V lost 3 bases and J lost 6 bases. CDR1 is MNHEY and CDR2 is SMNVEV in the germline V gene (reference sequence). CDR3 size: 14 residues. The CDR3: CASSFHRGAQPQHF. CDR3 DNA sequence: TGTGCCAGCAGTTTCCACAGGGGCGCTCAGCCCCAGCATTTT.

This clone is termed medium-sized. The DNA of the CDR3 is TGTGCCAGCAGCCAAGGTATAGGGGACCCTGAAGCTTTCTTT. Translating gives CASSQGIGDPEAFF. This chain links TRBV4-2 with TRBJ1-1; tentative D call: TRBD1 (5 bases). The germline gives CDR1 LGHNA, CDR2 YNFKEQ. Trimming took off 1 base at V and 6 bases at J, with 12 bases between the two ends. The CDR3 spans 14 residues.

As DNA, the CDR3 is TGTGCCAGCAAGGTTGGCAGGGAGGGACAGGAGACCCAGTACTTC. Protein product: CASKVGREGQETQYF. The rearrangement uses TRBV2 and TRBJ2-5; D assignment may be TRBD1 or TRBD2 (7 bases each). The germline CDR1 and CDR2 sequences are SNHLY and FYNNEI. Trimming shortened V by 7 bases and J by 5 bases, and 20 bases separated the two germline ends. The length of the CDR3 is 15 residues.

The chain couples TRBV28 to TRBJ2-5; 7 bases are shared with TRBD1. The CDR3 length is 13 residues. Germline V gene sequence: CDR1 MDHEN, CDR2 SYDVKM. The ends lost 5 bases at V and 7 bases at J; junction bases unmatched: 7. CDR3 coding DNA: TGTGCCAGCAGTCCCCCGGGACAGTTGACCCAGTACTTC. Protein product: CASSPPGQLTQYF.

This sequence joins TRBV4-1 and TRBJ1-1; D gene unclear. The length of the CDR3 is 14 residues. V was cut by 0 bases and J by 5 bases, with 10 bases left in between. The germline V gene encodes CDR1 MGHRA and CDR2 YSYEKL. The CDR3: CASSQEWGPTEAFF. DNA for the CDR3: TGCGCCAGCAGCCAAGAATGGGGTCCGACTGAAGCTTTCTTT.

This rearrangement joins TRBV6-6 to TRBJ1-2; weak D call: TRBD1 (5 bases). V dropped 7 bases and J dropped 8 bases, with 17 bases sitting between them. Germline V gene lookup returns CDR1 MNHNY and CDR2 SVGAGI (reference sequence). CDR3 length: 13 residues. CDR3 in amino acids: CASTERQGGGYTF. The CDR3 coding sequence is TGTGCCAGCACCGAAAGGCAGGGCGGGGGCTACACCTTC.